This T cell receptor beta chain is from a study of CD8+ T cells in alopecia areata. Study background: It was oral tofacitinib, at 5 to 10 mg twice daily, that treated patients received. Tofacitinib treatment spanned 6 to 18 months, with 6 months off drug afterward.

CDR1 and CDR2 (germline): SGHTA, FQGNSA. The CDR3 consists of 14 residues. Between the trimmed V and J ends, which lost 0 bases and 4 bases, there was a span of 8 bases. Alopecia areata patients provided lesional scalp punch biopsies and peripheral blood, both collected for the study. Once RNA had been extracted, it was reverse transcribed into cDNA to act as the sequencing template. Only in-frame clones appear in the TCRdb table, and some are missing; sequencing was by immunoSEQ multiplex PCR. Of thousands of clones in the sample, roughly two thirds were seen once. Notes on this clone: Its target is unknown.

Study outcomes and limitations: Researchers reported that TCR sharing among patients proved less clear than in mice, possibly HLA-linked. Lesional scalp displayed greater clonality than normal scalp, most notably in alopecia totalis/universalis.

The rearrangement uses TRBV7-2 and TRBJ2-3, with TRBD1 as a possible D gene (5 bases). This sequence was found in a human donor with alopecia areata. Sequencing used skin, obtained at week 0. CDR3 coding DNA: TGTGCCAGCAGCTTAGCTCAGGGTGCAGATACGCAGTATTTT. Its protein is CASSLAQGADTQYF.